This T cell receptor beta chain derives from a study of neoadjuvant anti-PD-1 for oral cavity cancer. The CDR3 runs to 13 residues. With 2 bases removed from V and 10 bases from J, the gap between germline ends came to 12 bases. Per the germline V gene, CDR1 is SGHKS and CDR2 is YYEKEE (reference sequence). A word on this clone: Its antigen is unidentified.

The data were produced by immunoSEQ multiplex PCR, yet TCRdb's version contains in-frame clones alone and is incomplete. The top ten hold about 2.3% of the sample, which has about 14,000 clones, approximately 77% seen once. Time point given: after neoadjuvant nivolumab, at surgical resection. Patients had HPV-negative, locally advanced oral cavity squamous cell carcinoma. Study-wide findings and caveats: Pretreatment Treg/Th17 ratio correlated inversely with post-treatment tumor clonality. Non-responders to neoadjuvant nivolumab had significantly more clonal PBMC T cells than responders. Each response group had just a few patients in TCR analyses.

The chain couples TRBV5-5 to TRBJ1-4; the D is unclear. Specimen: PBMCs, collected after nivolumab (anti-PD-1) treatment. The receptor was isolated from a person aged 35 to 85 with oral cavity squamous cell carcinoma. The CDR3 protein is CASSFVSDGKLFF. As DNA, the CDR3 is TGTGCCAGCAGCTTCGTTAGTGACGGAAAACTGTTTTTT.